Included here is one T cell receptor beta chain sequence, with context. Its specificity is not known. The TRB libraries of cDNA were built by UMI-labeled 5' RACE. TCRdb reanalyzed the 5' RACE reads and collapses them to one entry per CDR3 protein, without DNA. The repertoire table contains about 39,000 distinct CDR3 sequences. The sample belongs to a study of CXCR3-negative and CXCR3-positive naive CD8 T cells. Broader study findings: Naive CXCR3-negative and CXCR3-positive cells had similar TRBV-TRBJ usage; memory differed.

Sequenced: naive CXCR3- CD8+ T cells from blood. The sample's subset: CD45RO-CCR7+CD27+CD95- naive CD8+ T cells lacking CXCR3 (TNR3-). The sequence was obtained from a human donor in good health. Some clones in this sample may be carry-over from other donors' samples.

This chain's CDR3 is CSARPSGGTLTDTQYF. The J gene is TRBJ2-3, the V gene TRBV20-1; the TCRdb D gene call, TRBD2, has no DNA to confirm it. The CDR3 sequence is 16 residues long. Germline values: CDR1 DFQATT, CDR2 SNEGSKA (reference sequence).